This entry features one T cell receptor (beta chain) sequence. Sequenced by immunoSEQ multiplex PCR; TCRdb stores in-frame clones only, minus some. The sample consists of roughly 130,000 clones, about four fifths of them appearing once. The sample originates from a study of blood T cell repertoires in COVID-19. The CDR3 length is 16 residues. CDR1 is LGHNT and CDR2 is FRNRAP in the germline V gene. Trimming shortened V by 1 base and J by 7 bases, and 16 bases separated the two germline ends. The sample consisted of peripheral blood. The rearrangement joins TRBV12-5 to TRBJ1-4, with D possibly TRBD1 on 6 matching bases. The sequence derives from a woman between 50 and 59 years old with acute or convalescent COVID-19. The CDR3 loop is CASGLGRQVEAEKLFF. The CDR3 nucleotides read TGTGCTAGTGGTTTGGGAAGACAGGTGGAGGCTGAAAAACTGTTTTTT.